Listed below are T cell receptor beta chains from one sample, sequenced in a study of post-analysis software for immune sequencing data. MiXCR, run by TCRdb on the PCR reads, gives a single entry per CDR3 protein. The table includes hundreds of thousands of distinct CDR3 sequences, 30% to 40% detected once. The sequencing input was blood. Every receptor here comes from a girl aged 2-10 years with multiple sclerosis. CDR3s include the opening cysteine and the closing phenylalanine or tryptophan. Each record gives: clone size, V gene, D gene, J gene, CDR3 DNA, CDR3 protein. A D gene is named only where the DNA matches it firmly. Size is stated for part of the rows, as once, few or many counts, or as a class when the clone is expanded.

>NA|TRBV11-2|NA|TRBJ1-4
TGTGCCAGCAGCCCACGACAATCATCAACTAATGAAAAACTGTTTTTT
CASSPRQSSTNEKLFF
>NA|TRBV5-1|TRBD1|TRBJ1-2
TGCGCCAGCAGCCCGACAGGGGGCGGGTATGGCTACACCTTC
CASSPTGGGYGYTF
>few|TRBV28|NA|TRBJ1-2
TGTGCCAGCAGTTCCGACCGACTAATGACAGGAAGAAAGGCTAACTATGGCTACACCTTC
CASSSDRLMTGRKANYGYTF
>NA|TRBV4-1|NA|TRBJ2-1
TGCGCCAGCAGATCCGACCTAAGGGAGGGGGGTAGGAATGAGCAGTTCTTC
CASRSDLREGGRNEQFF
>many|TRBV29-1|NA|TRBJ2-7
TGCAGCGTGCCAGGATCCTACGAGCAGTACTTC
CSVPGSYEQYF
>few|TRBV20-1|NA|TRBJ2-7
TGCAGTGGCGTAATGACAGGACGCTTCTACGAGCAGTACTTC
CSGVMTGRFYEQYF
>once|TRBV27|NA|TRBJ2-7
TGTGCCAGCGGGTTGGGCGGCACTACCTACGAGCAGTACTTC
CASGLGGTTYEQYF
>NA|TRBV15|NA|TRBJ2-7
TGTGCCACCAGAGGACAGAGTGCCTGCGAGCAGTACTTC
CATRGQSACEQYF
>NA|TRBV12-3/TRBV12-4|NA|TRBJ2-3
TGTGCCAGCAGTCCTGGGTCACACACAGATACGCAGTATTTT
CASSPGSHTDTQYF
>once|TRBV15|NA|TRBJ2-3
TGTGCCACCAGCAGGGACAGAGGGGGAGATACGCAGTATTTT
CATSRDRGGDTQYF
>few|TRBV6-2/TRBV6-3|NA|TRBJ2-7
TGTGCCGGCGCCGGGAATGACTACGAGCAGTACTTC
CAGAGNDYEQYF
>NA|TRBV18|NA|TRBJ2-5
TGTGCCAGCTCACCCTTCTCGGTAAAGGGTAACCAAGAGGCCCAGTACTTC
CASSPFSVKGNQEAQYF
>NA|TRBV6-6|TRBD1|TRBJ1-5
TGTGCCAGCAGTAACCCGACAGGGGGCAATCAGCCCCAGCATTTT
CASSNPTGGNQPQHF
>NA|TRBV6-5|TRBD2|TRBJ2-1
TGTGCCACGGGACTAGCGGGGGGGTACAATGAGCTGTTCTTC
CATGLAGGYNELFF
>NA|TRBV6-2/TRBV6-3|NA|TRBJ2-6
TGTGCTATCAGCCCCAGGTGGGGGAACTCTGGGGCCAACGTCCTGACTTTC
CAISPRWGNSGANVLTF
>NA|TRBV6-5|TRBD1|TRBJ1-2
TGTGCCAGCAGGAGACCAGGGGGTAACTATGGCTACACCTTC
CASRRPGGNYGYTF
>NA|TRBV7-2|NA|TRBJ1-4
TGTGCCAGCAGCTTGGGCAGGGTGGACGAAAAACTGTTTTTT
CASSLGRVDEKLFF
>NA|TRBV29-1|TRBD2|TRBJ2-5
TGCAGCGTTGCGCGGGGGGGCCGGCTGGAGACCCAGTACTTC
CSVARGGRLETQYF
>NA|TRBV7-9|TRBD1|TRBJ1-2
TGTGCCAGCAGCGAAACAGGGGCCCGTTGGGATGGCTACACCTTC
CASSETGARWDGYTF
>medium-sized|TRBV4-1|TRBD1|TRBJ1-2
TGCGCCAGCAGCCAAGCTCCAACAGGGGGACATCGTTTCTATGGCTACACCTTC
CASSQAPTGGHRFYGYTF
>NA|TRBV5-1|TRBD1|TRBJ2-7
TGCGCCAGCAGCTACAGGAGGTCCGGGACAGGGGACAACGAGCAGTACTTC
CASSYRRSGTGDNEQYF
>NA|TRBV9|TRBD1|TRBJ1-2
TGTGCCAGCAGCGTAGGACGGGACAGGGCCGGTCCTAACTATGGCTACACCTTC
CASSVGRDRAGPNYGYTF
>NA|TRBV29-1|NA|TRBJ1-6
TGCAGCGTTGGTACCACCCAAAGTTCACCCCTCCACTTT
CSVGTTQSSPLHF
>NA|TRBV10-3|TRBD2|TRBJ2-7
TGTGCCATCAGTGAGTCAGTACAGCGGGGGGACGAGCAGTACTTC
CAISESVQRGDEQYF
>few|TRBV20-1|NA|TRBJ2-5
TGCAGTGCTAGAAGGAGGGGTTCTAGGGAGACCCAGTACTTC
CSARRRGSRETQYF
>few|TRBV7-4|NA|TRBJ1-5
TGTGCCAGCAGCTCTACCGGACAAGACGGGCAGCCCCAGCATTTT
CASSSTGQDGQPQHF
>NA|TRBV5-6|NA|TRBJ2-3
TGTGCCAGCAGCATAACGCCAGATATGCAGTATTTT
CASSITPDMQYF
>few|TRBV6-5|NA|TRBJ2-2
TGTGCCAGCAGTCGGGACCCTCGAGCGGACACCGGGGAGCTGTTTTTT
CASSRDPRADTGELFF
>NA|TRBV11-2|TRBD2|TRBJ2-5
TGTGCCAGCAGCTTTACTAGCGGGATCCGGGAGACCCAGTACTTC
CASSFTSGIRETQYF
>few|TRBV28|NA|TRBJ2-3
TGTGCCAGCAGTTTCTCGGGGAGGCCGAGCACAGATACGCAGTATTTT
CASSFSGRPSTDTQYF
>NA|TRBV20-1|TRBD2|TRBJ2-1
TGCAGTGCTGGACTAGCGGACTACAATGAGCAGTTCTTC
CSAGLADYNEQFF
>few|TRBV28|NA|TRBJ1-2
TGTGCCAGCTGTACATTCTATGGCTACACCTTC
CASCTFYGYTF
>few|TRBV9|NA|TRBJ1-4
TGTGCCAGCAGCGCGGGGACATCCTATGAAAAACTGTTTTTT
CASSAGTSYEKLFF
>NA|TRBV6-5|TRBD2|TRBJ2-3
TGTGCCAGCAGAGACGGACTAGCGGTTTACGATACGCAGTATTTT
CASRDGLAVYDTQYF
>NA|TRBV28|NA|TRBJ2-1
TGTGCCAGCAGTACCCCAGGCCCTAGGGGGCAGTTCTTC
CASSTPGPRGQFF
>few|TRBV4-3|NA|TRBJ2-1
TGCGCCAGCAGCCAAGATTCCGCCCTGGGTTTGGACAATGAGCAGTTCTTC
CASSQDSALGLDNEQFF
>NA|TRBV13|NA|TRBJ2-3
TGTGCCAGCAGCTTACATAGGGATACGCAGTATTTT
CASSLHRDTQYF
>once|TRBV27|NA|TRBJ1-6
TGTGCCAGCAGTATCCTACAGGAGTCATCCCTCCACTTT
CASSILQESSLHF
>NA|TRBV28|TRBD2|TRBJ2-4
TGTGCCAGCAGTTTCCCCTGGGCTAGCGGGAGAGGGAACATTCAGTACTTC
CASSFPWASGRGNIQYF
>NA|TRBV12-3/TRBV12-4|NA|TRBJ1-2
TGTGCCAGCAGCCGTTCCGAACTAAGCTACACCTTC
CASSRSELSYTF
>NA|TRBV20-1|NA|TRBJ2-7
TGCAGTGCTAGAGATCCACTAGCTCTCGACGAGCAGTACTTC
CSARDPLALDEQYF
>few|TRBV20-1|TRBD1|TRBJ2-2
TGCAGTGCTGTCATCGGGACAGCGAACACCGGGGAGCTGTTTTTT
CSAVIGTANTGELFF
>NA|TRBV4-1|NA|TRBJ1-1
TGCGCCAGCAGCCAACCTACATCCGGAAATTCTGAAGCTTTCTTT
CASSQPTSGNSEAFF
>once|TRBV7-3|NA|TRBJ2-6
TGTGCCAGCAGCCCAGGCCCCTCTGGGGCCAACGTCCTGACTTTC
CASSPGPSGANVLTF
>NA|TRBV7-9|NA|TRBJ1-2
TGTGCCAGCAGCTTAGACAGGCCCTCCTATGGCTACACCTTC
CASSLDRPSYGYTF
>NA|TRBV20-1|TRBD2|TRBJ2-3
TGCAGTGCGGCATTTAGCGGGTCCAGCGGCACAGATACGCAGTATTTT
CSAAFSGSSGTDTQYF
>few|TRBV7-9|TRBD1|TRBJ2-1
TGTGCCAGCAGCCCGGGACAGGGTGGCAATGAGCAGTTCTTC
CASSPGQGGNEQFF
>NA|TRBV4-2|NA|TRBJ1-1
TGTGCCAGCAGCCAACTCATTCTAGGAGCTGAAGCTTTCTTT
CASSQLILGAEAFF
>few|TRBV7-9|TRBD1|TRBJ2-3
TGTGCCAGCAGCTTGGCGGGACAGGGAGTCACAGATACGCAGTATTTT
CASSLAGQGVTDTQYF
>NA|TRBV10-3|TRBD2|TRBJ2-1
TGTGCCATCAATCGTACCCCACTAGCGGGGACTTCGTACAATGAGCAGTTCTTC
CAINRTPLAGTSYNEQFF
>NA|TRBV7-8|TRBD2|TRBJ2-1
TGTGCCAGCAGCTCCATAGCGGGAGACACTGAGCAGTTCTTC
CASSSIAGDTEQFF
>NA|TRBV29-1|TRBD1|TRBJ1-5
TGCAGCGTTGTCGTTGGGTCGGGGGACAGTTCAATGTCCCAGCCCCAGCATTTT
CSVVVGSGDSSMSQPQHF